Below, 31 T cell receptor beta chains from the same sample are listed, as sequenced in a study of cytomegalovirus exposure and HLA in healthy donors. Method: immunoSEQ multiplex PCR; TCRdb's copy keeps in-frame clones and lacks some. Among some 310,000 clones listed, 88% were seen once. Sequencing was done on a sample of PBMCs. All receptors derive from a man aged 25-45 years in good health and CMV-seronegative.

This chain links TRBV30 with TRBJ1-2, with TRBD1 matching 8 bases. V was clipped by 4 bases and J by 4 bases; unmatched bases: 2. The length of the CDR3 is 12 residues. Germline assignment: CDR1 GTSNPN and CDR2 SVGIG (reference sequence). CDR3 amino acids: CAWNDRGYGYTF. The CDR3 DNA reads as TGTGCCTGGAATGACAGGGGCTATGGCTACACCTTC. Using reference TRBV30 and TRBJ1-2 for the parts outside the CDR3, the full variable domain is SQTIHQWPATLVQPVGSPLSLECTVEGTSNPNLYWYRQAAGRGLQLLFYSVGIGQISSEVPQNLSASRPQDRQFILSSKKLLLSDSGFYLCAWNDRGYGYTFGSGTRLTVV.

The chain uses TRBV4-1 and TRBJ2-7, with no clear D. Germline V gene lookup returns CDR1 MGHRA and CDR2 YSYEKL. Between the trimmed V and J ends, which lost 4 bases and 0 bases, there was a span of 13 bases. There are 15 residues in the CDR3. CDR3 sequence (DNA): TGCGCCAGCAGCCCCCCTTCAAGGAGCTCCTACGAGCAGTACTTC. Protein product: CASSPPSRSSYEQYF.

This chain joins TRBV18 and TRBJ2-6, with a tentative D call TRBD1 (5 bases). V was clipped by 3 bases and J by 4 bases, with 16 bases between them. CDR1 is KGHSH, CDR2 LQKENI, per germline. CDR3 length equals 17 residues. CDR3 nucleotides: TGTGCCAGCTCACCTTCCTCAGGGCCCTCGGGGGCCAACGTCCTGACTTTC. This translates into CASSPSSGPSGANVLTF.

The chain joins TRBV6-5 to TRBJ1-4; 10 bases are a match to TRBD1. J was trimmed by 4 bases and V by 7 bases; bases with no gene match: 3. The CDR3 spans 14 residues. The germline CDR1 and CDR2 sequences are MNHEY and SVGAGI. CDR3 bases: TGTGCCAGCACCGACAGGGGGCTTAATGAAAAACTGTTTTTT. This codes for CASTDRGLNEKLFF.

The chain links TRBV27 to TRBJ2-1; a weak D match, TRBD2 (6 bases). V lost 5 bases and J 0 bases, leaving 11 bases between the germline ends. CDR1 and CDR2 from the germline V gene are MNHEY and SMNVEV (reference sequence). This CDR3 spans 15 amino acids. CDR3 region: CASSPDGGSYNEQFF. The CDR3 nucleotides are TGTGCCAGCAGTCCAGACGGGGGCTCCTACAATGAGCAGTTCTTC.

The chain carries TRBV4-1 and TRBJ2-7, with TRBD1 matching 7 bases. Trimming removed 5 bases from V and 1 base from J; junction bases left unmatched: 5. The CDR3 totals 14 residues. Germline-derived CDR1 and CDR2 are MGHRA and YSYEKL. In DNA, the CDR3 is TGCGCCAGCAGCAAAGGGACAGCGTCCTACGAGCAGTACTTC. Translating it yields CASSKGTASYEQYF.

The chain employs TRBV5-5 and TRBJ2-2; tentatively, D is TRBD1 (5 bases). The V gene's germline CDR1 is SGHKS and CDR2 YYEKEE (reference sequence). The CDR3 is 16 residues long. Between the trimmed V and J ends, which lost 1 base and 0 bases, there was a span of 10 bases. The CDR3 reads CASSLYRTSNTGELFF. The CDR3 nucleotides are TGTGCCAGCAGCTTGTACAGGACATCGAACACCGGGGAGCTGTTTTTT.

The chain is built from TRBV9 and TRBJ1-6; D ambiguous. V was trimmed by 2 bases and J by 9 bases, leaving 15 bases between them. This CDR3 has 15 residues. Germline V gives CDR1 SGDLS, CDR2 YYNGEE. This chain's CDR3 is CASSVEGDGGSPLHF. The CDR3 bases are TGTGCCAGCAGCGTCGAAGGCGACGGCGGTTCACCCCTCCACTTT.

Only one count was recorded for this clone. V usage is TRBV11-2 and J usage is TRBJ2-7; D is ambiguous. V lost 0 bases, J lost 7 bases, and 10 bases lay in between. The CDR3 totals 13 residues. In germline, CDR1 is SGHAT, CDR2 FQNNGV. The CDR3 loop reads CASSLDRLREQYF. For the CDR3, the DNA is TGTGCCAGCAGCTTAGACAGACTTAGGGAGCAGTACTTC.

This chain joins TRBV9 and TRBJ2-4, with 7 bases matching TRBD1. The J segment lost 6 bases and the V segment lost 0 bases, leaving 3 bases of the junction unmatched. From germline, CDR1 is SGDLS and CDR2 YYNGEE. The CDR3 spans 14 residues. The CDR3 loop reads CASSVGPGGNIQYF. CDR3 sequence (DNA): TGTGCCAGCAGCGTAGGCCCAGGGGGAAACATTCAGTACTTC. Full variable domain (outside the CDR3, taken from reference TRBV9 and TRBJ2-4): DSGVTQTPKHLITATGQRVTLRCSPRSGDLSVYWYQQSLDQGLQFLIQYYNGEERAKGNILERFSAQQFPDLHSELNLSSLELGDSALYFCASSVGPGGNIQYFGAGTRLSVL.

The chain is built from TRBV5-1 and TRBJ2-7; 10 nucleotides line up with TRBD1. The CDR3 has 14 amino acids. Trimming at V came to 3 bases and at J to 4 bases, leaving 4 bases not matched to a gene. Germline values: CDR1 SGHRS, CDR2 YFSETQ. CDR3 sequence reads: CASSWGQGRYEQYF. The CDR3 DNA reads as TGCGCCAGCAGCTGGGGACAGGGGCGATACGAGCAGTACTTC.

V usage is TRBV13 and J usage is TRBJ2-7; tentative D call: TRBD1 (6 bases). Germline-derived CDR1 and CDR2 are PRHDT and FYEKMQ (reference sequence). V lost 6 bases to trimming and J lost 2 bases, with 11 bases between them. This CDR3 has 13 amino acids. The CDR3 here is CASSLRDTYEQYF. CDR3 nucleotide sequence: TGTGCCAGCAGTCTAAGGGACACCTACGAGCAGTACTTC. Variable domain in full (rest from reference TRBV13 and TRBJ2-7): AAGVIQSPRHLIKEKRETATLKCYPIPRHDTVYWYQQGPGQDPQFLISFYEKMQSDKGSIPDRFSAQQFSDYHSELNMSSLELGDSALYFCASSLRDTYEQYFGPGTRLTVT.

This chain connects TRBV9 to TRBJ2-4; a weak D match, TRBD1 (6 bases). Germline CDR1 is SGDLS and CDR2 is YYNGEE. The germline V and J ends were trimmed by 3 bases and 13 bases, with 14 bases remaining between them. This CDR3 is built from 12 residues. The CDR3 DNA reads as TGTGCCAGCAGCGCGGTGGGGACAATACAGTACTTC. Its protein is CASSAVGTIQYF.

This rearrangement joins TRBV19 to TRBJ1-1, with 8 bases fitting TRBD1. Germline values: CDR1 LNHDA, CDR2 SQIVND (reference sequence). Unmatched junction bases numbered 11, after V lost 7 bases and J lost 4 bases. The CDR3 loop spans 15 amino acids. The DNA of the CDR3 is TGTGCCAGTAAACCCACAAACAGGGGGGGCACTGAAGCTTTCTTT. Its protein product is CASKPTNRGGTEAFF.

The rearrangement joins TRBV7-8 to TRBJ2-3; 9 positions agree with TRBD2. CDR3 size: 12 residues. Unmatched junction bases numbered 4, after V lost 0 bases and J lost 15 bases. CDR1 and CDR2 from the germline V gene are SGHVS and FQNEAQ. The CDR3 DNA follows: TGTGCCAGCAGCTTAGCGCGGGGGGGTGAATATTTT. Residues: CASSLARGGEYF.

The J gene is TRBJ1-2, the V gene TRBV6-5; the D is unclear. V shed 2 bases and J shed 3 bases, with 7 bases lying between them. The CDR3 runs to 13 residues. Germline V gene sequence: CDR1 MNHEY, CDR2 SVGAGI. The CDR3 sequence: CASSYVGDYGYTF. Written as DNA, the CDR3 is TGTGCCAGCAGTTACGTAGGAGACTATGGCTACACCTTC.

In DNA form, the CDR3 reads TGTGCCAGCAGCCCCTATGCGGCAGGGATCAATCAGCCCCAGCATTTT. Encoded protein: CASSPYAAGINQPQHF. The chain links TRBV11-2 to TRBJ1-5; maybe TRBD1 (5 bases). Germline CDR1 is SGHAT and CDR2 is FQNNGV. V was shortened by 5 bases and J by 3 bases, with 17 bases between the two germline ends. The CDR3 is 16 residues long.

The J gene is TRBJ1-6, the V gene TRBV16; TRBD1 might be the D (5 bases). This CDR3 comprises 14 residues. V lost 0 bases and J 8 bases, leaving 8 bases between the germline ends. CDR1 KGHSY and CDR2 FQNENV come from the germline V gene. In DNA, the CDR3 is TGTGCCAGCAGCCAATCTGGCAGGGATTCACCCCTCCACTTT. Translating it yields CASSQSGRDSPLHF.

The chain has TRBV5-5 and TRBJ2-7; possible D gene TRBD1, 5 bases. The germline V gene has CDR1 SGHKS and CDR2 YYEKEE (reference sequence). The CDR3 sequence is 14 residues long. Trimming left V 2 bases short and J 3 bases short, with 12 bases between. The CDR3 loop is CASSLRGQGYEQYF. The CDR3 DNA reads as TGTGCCAGCAGCTTAAGGGGTCAGGGCTACGAGCAGTACTTC.

J is TRBJ2-3 and V is TRBV12-5; TRBD2 matches 8 bases. Germline V gives CDR1 LGHNT, CDR2 FRNRAP. This CDR3 comprises 17 residues. After removal of 2 bases from V and 5 bases from J, the junction contained 12 bases not matched to a gene. For the CDR3, the DNA is TGTGCTAGTGGTTTGTCCACGGGGGGGCGAACTCGAGATACGCAGTATTTT. This translates into CASGLSTGGRTRDTQYF. Supplemented by reference TRBV12-5 and TRBJ2-3, the full variable domain reads DARVTQTPRHKVTEMGQEVTMRCQPILGHNTVFWYRQTMMQGLELLAYFRNRAPLDDSGMPKDRFSAEMPDATLATLKIQPSEPRDSAVYFCASGLSTGGRTRDTQYFGPGTRLTVL.

The chain links TRBV30 to TRBJ2-5, with 11 bases matching TRBD2. The trim removed 6 bases at V and 2 bases at J, leaving 8 bases unmatched. The CDR3 totals 15 residues. CDR1 is GTSNPN and CDR2 is SVGIG in the germline V gene (reference sequence). The CDR3 loop is CACTLAGVWQETQYF. In nucleotides, the CDR3 is TGTGCCTGTACACTAGCGGGGGTCTGGCAAGAGACCCAGTACTTC.

The gene calls are TRBV2 and TRBJ1-2, with TRBD1 identical over 7 bases. The CDR3 has 14 residues. CDR1 is SNHLY and CDR2 is FYNNEI in the germline V gene. V trimming: 3 bases; J trimming: 4 bases; junction bases outside the gene matches: 5. The DNA for the CDR3 is TGTGCCAGCAGTGACAAACAGGGGATCTATGGCTACACCTTC. This encodes CASSDKQGIYGYTF.

This clone was detected a few times. The J gene is TRBJ2-7, the V gene TRBV27; TRBD2 aligns across 8 bases. V gave up 3 bases and J gave up 6 bases; unmatched junction bases: 4. This CDR3 is built from 13 residues. Germline CDR1 MNHEY, CDR2 SMNVEV (reference sequence). CDR3: CASSFSGLAEQYF. In DNA form, the CDR3 reads TGTGCCAGCAGTTTCTCAGGACTAGCCGAGCAGTACTTC.

This clone was detected only once. The chain links TRBV7-2 to TRBJ2-1; 7 bases line up with TRBD1. V dropped 4 bases and J dropped 10; count of bases not matched to a gene: 7. Germline CDR1 and CDR2: SGHTA and FQGNSA. There are 13 residues in the CDR3. CDR3 residues: CASSSGQTTEQFF. CDR3 DNA sequence: TGTGCCAGCAGCTCGGGACAGACTACAGAGCAGTTCTTC.

The chain is built from TRBV28 and TRBJ1-2; a possible D gene is TRBD1 (6 bases). Germline V gene sequence: CDR1 MDHEN, CDR2 SYDVKM. Trimming left V 3 bases short and J 8 bases short, with 7 bases between. This CDR3 has 11 residues. DNA for the CDR3: TGTGCCAGCAGTTTCAGGGGCGGCTACACCTTC. Amino acids: CASSFRGGYTF.

The rearrangement joins TRBV7-8 to TRBJ1-1; 9 positions agree with TRBD1. The CDR3 is made up of 16 amino acids. Germline assignment: CDR1 SGHVS and CDR2 FQNEAQ. After removal of 5 bases from V and 6 bases from J, the junction contained 13 bases not matched to a gene. DNA for the CDR3: TGTGCCAGCAGCCCACAGTGGGGGACAGGGAAGGCTGAAGCTTTCTTT. This sequence encodes CASSPQWGTGKAEAFF.

The chain joins TRBV15 to TRBJ1-5, with 11 bases identical to TRBD1. This CDR3 comprises 16 residues. J was trimmed by 8 bases and V by 0 bases; bases with no gene match: 6. Germline V gene lookup returns CDR1 LNHNV and CDR2 YYDKDF (reference sequence). This CDR3 is CATSREGTGGAEPQHF. In DNA form, the CDR3 reads TGTGCCACCAGCAGAGAAGGGACAGGGGGAGCTGAGCCCCAGCATTTT.

V and J are TRBV9 and TRBJ1-1; unclear D gene. Looked up from germline, CDR1 is SGDLS and CDR2 is YYNGEE. The length of the CDR3 is 15 residues. Deletions cut 0 bases from V and 1 base from J, with 10 bases between. CDR3: CASSVGRNENTEAFF. The DNA for the CDR3 is TGTGCCAGCAGCGTAGGGCGGAATGAGAACACTGAAGCTTTCTTT.

V gene TRBV19 combines with J gene TRBJ2-5, with 10 positions matching TRBD1. V was clipped by 6 bases and J by 0 bases; unmatched bases: 7. The germline gives CDR1 LNHDA, CDR2 SQIVND (reference sequence). This CDR3 has 16 amino acids. The CDR3 bases are TGTGCCAGTAGAAGGGGACAGGGGTCGTACCAAGAGACCCAGTACTTC. Translating it yields CASRRGQGSYQETQYF.

V and J are TRBV7-9 and TRBJ2-7; 7 positions agree with TRBD2. J lost 6 bases, V lost 4 bases, and 9 bases had no gene match. This CDR3 has 14 amino acids. Germline V gene sequence: CDR1 SEHNR, CDR2 FQNEAQ (reference sequence). The CDR3 loop reads CASSSHYREVEQYF. Written as DNA, the CDR3 is TGTGCCAGCAGCTCCCATTACCGGGAGGTCGAGCAGTACTTC.

V usage is TRBV5-1 and J usage is TRBJ1-2; 7 bases line up with TRBD1. Germline CDR1 is SGHRS and CDR2 is YFSETQ. J was trimmed by 2 bases and V by 0 bases; bases with no gene match: 7. The CDR3 is 16 residues long. Here the CDR3 DNA reads TGCGCCAGCAGCTTGGACTCGGGACAGTGGAACTATGGCTACACCTTC. Translated: CASSLDSGQWNYGYTF.